This T cell receptor (beta chain) is drawn from a study of Ad26.COV2.S vaccination and SARS-CoV-2 variants. The CDR3 extends over 15 amino acids. Trimming cost V 1 base and J 0 bases; bases outside gene matches: 3. Germline lookup yields CDR1 SGHAT and CDR2 FQNNGV. This clone came up many times. The data were produced by immunoSEQ multiplex PCR, yet TCRdb's version contains in-frame clones alone and is incomplete. This sample has about 350,000 clones; approximately 90% occur once, and the top ten carry around 5%. Treatment in this sample: some 20 received Ad26.COV2.S at low or high dose, single or two shots; about 5 received placebo; per-sample allocation not given. It was on day 63 after the first vaccine or placebo injection that samples were taken.

The receptor's source is a person between 18 and 65 years old who received the Ad26.COV2.S COVID-19 vaccine or a placebo. The source material was peripheral blood, sampled in a trial of Ad26.COV2.S vaccine versus placebo. V and J are TRBV11-2 and TRBJ2-7; 7 nucleotides match TRBD1. The CDR3 DNA reads as TGTGCCAGCAGCTTAGGGGACAGCCCCTCCTACGAGCAGTACTTC. Protein sequence: CASSLGDSPSYEQYF.